The entry below gives a single TCR beta chain sequence along with its context. The CDR3 spans 12 residues. J gave up 5 bases and V 6 bases, and 0 bases lay outside the gene matches. From germline, CDR1 is MNHNY and CDR2 SVGAGI (reference sequence). The study ran its PCR with 60 Vbeta and 13 Jbeta primers. Clones were sequenced by immunoSEQ multiplex PCR, and TCRdb holds only the in-frame ones, with some missing. The sample contains fewer than 150,000 clones, roughly 80% of which appear only once. The data stem from a study of cytomegalovirus exposure and HLA in healthy donors. The clonotype originates from a man aged 40-55 years in good health and CMV-seropositive. The specimen sequenced was PBMCs. The rearrangement joins TRBV6-6 to TRBJ1-5, with 8 bases matching TRBD1. CDR3 amino acids: CASRGQDQPQHF. CDR3 nucleotides: TGTGCCAGCAGGGGACAGGATCAGCCCCAGCATTTT.